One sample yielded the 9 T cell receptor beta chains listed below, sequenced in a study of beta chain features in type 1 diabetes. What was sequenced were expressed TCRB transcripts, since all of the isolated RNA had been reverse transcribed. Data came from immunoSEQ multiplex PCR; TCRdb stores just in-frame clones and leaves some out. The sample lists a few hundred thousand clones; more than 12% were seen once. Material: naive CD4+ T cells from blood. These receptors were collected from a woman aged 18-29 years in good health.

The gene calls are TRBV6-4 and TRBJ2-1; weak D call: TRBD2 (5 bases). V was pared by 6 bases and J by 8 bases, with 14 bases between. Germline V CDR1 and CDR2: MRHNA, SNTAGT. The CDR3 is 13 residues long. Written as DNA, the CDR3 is TGTGCCAGCAGGGCAGCTCAGAGGGATGAGCAGTTCTTC. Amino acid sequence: CASRAAQRDEQFF.

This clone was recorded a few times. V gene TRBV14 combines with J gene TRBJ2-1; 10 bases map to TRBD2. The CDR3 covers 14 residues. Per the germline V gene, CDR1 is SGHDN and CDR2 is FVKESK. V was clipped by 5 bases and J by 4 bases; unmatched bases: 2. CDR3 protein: CASSGTSVYNEQFF. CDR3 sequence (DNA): TGTGCCAGCAGCGGGACTAGCGTTTACAATGAGCAGTTCTTC.

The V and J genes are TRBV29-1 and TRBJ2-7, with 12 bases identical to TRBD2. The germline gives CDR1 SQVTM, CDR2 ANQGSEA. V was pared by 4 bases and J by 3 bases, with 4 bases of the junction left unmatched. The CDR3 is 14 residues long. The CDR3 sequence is CSVAGTSGFYEQYF. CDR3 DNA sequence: TGCAGCGTTGCCGGGACTAGCGGGTTCTACGAGCAGTACTTC.

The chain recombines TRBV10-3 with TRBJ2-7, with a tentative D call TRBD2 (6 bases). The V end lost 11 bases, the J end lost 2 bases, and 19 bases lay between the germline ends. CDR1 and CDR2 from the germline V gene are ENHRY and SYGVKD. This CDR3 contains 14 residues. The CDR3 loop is CAVKPGLSTYEQYF. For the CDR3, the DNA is TGTGCCGTAAAACCGGGACTCTCGACCTACGAGCAGTACTTC.

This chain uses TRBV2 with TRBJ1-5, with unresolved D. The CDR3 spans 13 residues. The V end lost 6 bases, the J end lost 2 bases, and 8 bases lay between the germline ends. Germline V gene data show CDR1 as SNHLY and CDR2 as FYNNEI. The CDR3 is CASSSLGNQPQHF. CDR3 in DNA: TGTGCCAGCAGCTCCCTTGGCAATCAGCCCCAGCATTTT. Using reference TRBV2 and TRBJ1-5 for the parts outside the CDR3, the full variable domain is EPEVTQTPSHQVTQMGQEVILRCVPISNHLYFYWYRQILGQKVEFLVSFYNNEISEKSEIFDDQFSVERPDGSNFTLKIRSTKLEDSAMYFCASSSLGNQPQHFGDGTRLSIL.

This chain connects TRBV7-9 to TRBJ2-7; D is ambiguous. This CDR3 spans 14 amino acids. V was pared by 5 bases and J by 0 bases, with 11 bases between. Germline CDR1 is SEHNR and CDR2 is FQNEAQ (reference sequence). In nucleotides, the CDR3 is TGTGCCAGCAGCGGTAGTTCACTCTCCTACGAGCAGTACTTC. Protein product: CASSGSSLSYEQYF.

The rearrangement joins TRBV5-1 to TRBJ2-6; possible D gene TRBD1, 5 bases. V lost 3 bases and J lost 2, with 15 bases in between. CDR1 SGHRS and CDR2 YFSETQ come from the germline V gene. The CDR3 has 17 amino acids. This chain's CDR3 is CASSSLGQRAGANVLTF. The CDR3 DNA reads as TGCGCCAGCAGCTCCCTGGGGCAACGGGCTGGGGCCAACGTCCTGACTTTC.

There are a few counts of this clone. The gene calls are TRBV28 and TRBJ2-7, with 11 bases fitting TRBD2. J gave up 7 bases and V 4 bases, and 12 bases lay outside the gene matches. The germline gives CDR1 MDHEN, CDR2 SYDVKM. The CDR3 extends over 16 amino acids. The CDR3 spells CASSSRASGRLREQYF. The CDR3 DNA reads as TGTGCCAGCAGTTCTCGGGCTAGCGGGAGGTTAAGGGAGCAGTACTTC.

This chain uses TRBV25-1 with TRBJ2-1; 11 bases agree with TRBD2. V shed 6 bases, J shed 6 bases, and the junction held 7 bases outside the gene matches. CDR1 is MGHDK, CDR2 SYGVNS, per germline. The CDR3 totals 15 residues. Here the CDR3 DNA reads TGTGCCAGCAGGGAAACAGGGACTAGCGGCAATGAGCAGTTCTTC. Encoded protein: CASRETGTSGNEQFF.